Each of the 17 T cell receptor beta chains below was sequenced from the same sample in a study of chemoradiotherapy in HPV16-positive cancers. Only in-frame clones appear in the TCRdb table, and some are missing; sequencing was by immunoSEQ multiplex PCR. Here the sample spans 30,000 to 35,000 clones, 89% being singletons. The material was blood, obtained from a patient who underwent chemoradiotherapy. The receptor source for this set is a human donor with HPV-associated anogenital cancer.

This clone has a single count. The chain employs TRBV28 and TRBJ2-2; 9 positions agree with TRBD1. The germline gives CDR1 MDHEN, CDR2 SYDVKM. The ends lost 2 bases at V and 4 bases at J; junction bases unmatched: 8. The CDR3 runs to 17 residues. CDR3 sequence (DNA): TGTGCCAGCAGTTTAAGCTCAGGGACAGGGTCCACCGGGGAGCTGTTTTTT. Translation: CASSLSSGTGSTGELFF.

V is TRBV7-9 and J is TRBJ2-5, with TRBD1 matching over 12 bases. Germline V gives CDR1 SEHNR, CDR2 FQNEAQ (reference sequence). V lost 5 bases to trimming and J lost 5 bases; unmatched junction nucleotides: 9. The CDR3 covers 16 residues. The CDR3 sequence is CASSSRDRGLGETQYF. The CDR3 bases are TGTGCCAGCAGCAGTCGGGACAGGGGGCTGGGGGAGACCCAGTACTTC.

The chain employs TRBV12-5 and TRBJ2-3; the D call may be TRBD1 or TRBD2 (5 bases each). Trimming cost V 5 bases and J 1 base, with 10 bases left between them. CDR3 length: 14 amino acids. Per the germline V gene, CDR1 is LGHNT and CDR2 is FRNRAP. CDR3 in amino acids: CASGRGDGTDTQYF. CDR3 sequence (DNA): TGTGCTAGTGGTAGAGGGGACGGCACAGATACGCAGTATTTT. Drawing the rest from reference TRBV12-5 and TRBJ2-3, the complete variable domain is DARVTQTPRHKVTEMGQEVTMRCQPILGHNTVFWYRQTMMQGLELLAYFRNRAPLDDSGMPKDRFSAEMPDATLATLKIQPSEPRDSAVYFCASGRGDGTDTQYFGPGTRLTVL.

The chain couples TRBV4-2 to TRBJ1-5; maybe TRBD1 (6 bases). CDR1 and CDR2 from the germline V gene are LGHNA and YNFKEQ. V lost 5 bases to trimming and J lost 5 bases, with 13 bases between them. This CDR3 contains 14 residues. The CDR3 sequence: CASSGGGIYQPQHF. CDR3 in DNA: TGTGCCAGCAGCGGGGGCGGAATATATCAGCCCCAGCATTTT.

The J gene is TRBJ1-2, the V gene TRBV5-1; D is undetermined. CDR1 is SGHRS, CDR2 YFSETQ, per germline. The CDR3 runs to 13 residues. V lost 0 bases to trimming and J lost 8 bases, with 11 bases between them. This chain's CDR3 is CASSLEGVDGYTF. The CDR3 DNA reads TGCGCCAGCAGCTTGGAGGGAGTCGACGGCTACACCTTC.

This chain joins TRBV6-6 and TRBJ2-7; 8 bases fit TRBD2. CDR3 size: 14 residues. V lost 2 bases and J lost 2; bases outside the gene matches: 2. Germline-derived CDR1 and CDR2 are MNHNY and SVGAGI (reference sequence). CDR3 nucleotides: TGTGCCAGCAGTTACCGGGAGGGAGCCTACGAGCAGTACTTC. As protein: CASSYREGAYEQYF.

The chain employs TRBV10-2 and TRBJ2-1; 10 bases map to TRBD2. The CDR3 is 20 amino acids. V shed 0 bases, J shed 5 bases, and the junction held 16 bases outside the gene matches. CDR1 is WSHSY, CDR2 SAAADI, per germline. CDR3 amino acids: CASSESIRKRAGGPNNEQFF. DNA for the CDR3: TGCGCCAGCAGTGAGTCGATACGTAAGAGAGCGGGAGGGCCGAACAATGAGCAGTTCTTC.

The chain couples TRBV18 to TRBJ2-2, with unresolved D. This CDR3 is 16 amino acids long. The ends were cut back, 2 bases at V and 1 base at J, with 11 bases in the middle. Germline values: CDR1 KGHSH, CDR2 LQKENI. For the CDR3, the DNA is TGTGCCAGCTCACCAGTTTTGTTGAAGAACACCGGGGAGCTGTTTTTT. Translated, it gives CASSPVLLKNTGELFF.

This chain connects TRBV7-9 to TRBJ2-5; 8 nucleotides align to TRBD1. The V gene end was trimmed by 1 base and the J gene end by 0 bases; junction bases not matched to a gene: 4. The CDR3 is 16 residues long. Germline values: CDR1 SEHNR, CDR2 FQNEAQ (reference sequence). The CDR3 DNA is TGTGCCAGCAGCTTAGGCGACAGGGGATACCAAGAGACCCAGTACTTC. Translating gives CASSLGDRGYQETQYF.

As for this clone: Compared with germline, one end of the junction differs, possibly owing to a read error. The V and J genes are TRBV5-1 and TRBJ2-2; 8 bases match TRBD1. The germline gives CDR1 SGHRS, CDR2 YFSETQ. The CDR3 spans 14 residues. The CDR3 region has the DNA TGCGCCCGCAGGAGCACAGGGGGGACCGGGGAGCTGTTTTTT. It yields the protein CARRSTGGTGELFF.

The chain combines TRBV7-9 with TRBJ1-2; 10 bases match TRBD1. CDR1 and CDR2 (germline): SEHNR, FQNEAQ (reference sequence). With V trimmed by 5 bases and J by 4 bases, 10 bases remained unmatched. The CDR3 totals 16 residues. The CDR3 region has the DNA TGTGCCAGCAGCCCGACGACAGGGGGCGGCTTCTATGGCTACACCTTC. Protein product: CASSPTTGGGFYGYTF.

The chain joins TRBV4-1 to TRBJ2-1, with D tentatively TRBD1 (5 bases). Trimming removed 0 bases from V and 10 bases from J, with 10 bases in between. CDR3 size: 13 residues. Germline V gene lookup returns CDR1 MGHRA and CDR2 YSYEKL. CDR3 bases: TGCGCCAGCAGCCAAGAATCGCAGGGCGAGCAGTTCTTC. Translated: CASSQESQGEQFF.

The J gene is TRBJ1-5, the V gene TRBV30, with 9 nucleotides matching TRBD1. Germline values: CDR1 GTSNPN, CDR2 SVGIG (reference sequence). CDR3 length equals 14 residues. Germline trimming cut 0 bases from V and 9 bases from J; bases unmatched to any gene: 6. Here the CDR3 DNA reads TGTGCCTGGAGTGTTGGACAGGGGTCATCGCCCCAGCATTTT. It codes for CAWSVGQGSSPQHF.

This clone has a single count. The CDR3 nucleotides read TGTGCTAGTGGTGCCCTGGGACTCACTTCGGGCACCGGGGAGCTGTTTTTT. Residues: CASGALGLTSGTGELFF. V and J are TRBV12-5 and TRBJ2-2, with D possibly matching TRBD2 (6 bases). V was cut by 5 bases and J by 4 bases, with 20 bases left in between. This CDR3 is built from 17 residues. The germline V gene encodes CDR1 LGHNT and CDR2 FRNRAP.

The rearrangement uses TRBV5-1 and TRBJ1-1; 7 bases match TRBD1. This CDR3 is 16 amino acids long. V lost 2 bases to trimming and J lost 4 bases; unmatched junction nucleotides: 11. Per the germline V gene, CDR1 is SGHRS and CDR2 is YFSETQ. The CDR3 loop is CASSLLAGGEATEAFF. CDR3 in DNA: TGCGCCAGCAGCTTATTGGCAGGGGGGGAGGCCACTGAAGCTTTCTTT.

This chain links TRBV30 with TRBJ2-2, with no clear D. The CDR3 is 11 residues long. The ends were cut back, 5 bases at V and 6 bases at J, with 7 bases in the middle. Germline loops: CDR1 GTSNPN, CDR2 SVGIG (reference sequence). In DNA form, the CDR3 reads TGTGCCTGGGACACGGCCGGGGAGCTGTTTTTT. Amino acid sequence: CAWDTAGELFF.

The chain carries TRBV11-2 and TRBJ2-7; 15 positions match TRBD2. This CDR3 spans 17 amino acids. Germline assignment: CDR1 SGHAT and CDR2 FQNNGV. With 5 bases clipped from V and 4 bases from J, the junction kept 9 bases outside the gene matches. The CDR3 nucleotides are TGTGCCAGCAGCCACACGCGGACTAGCGGGGGGGCTTACGAGCAGTACTTC. Its protein product is CASSHTRTSGGAYEQYF.